This TCR beta chain was captured by sequencing in a study of cytomegalovirus exposure and HLA in healthy donors (dated 2017 in TCRdb). In terms of the full investigation: An earlier analysis of about 530 of the donors reported 276 Gb of sequence data and 90 million to 120 million unique TCR beta sequences obtained from about 170 million T cells. Roughly 300 gigabases of sequencing data and around 80 million unique TCR sequences made up an early release that covered fewer than 650 HLA-typed donors. Of the roughly 400 genotyped donors, approximately 80% were placed in the genetic ancestry cluster associated with self-reported Caucasian donors. The study aimed to test whether cataloging public T cell receptors could reveal signatures of past pathogen exposure. The study profiled the T cell repertoires of approximately 700 subjects by immunosequencing and related them to cytomegalovirus serostatus. Along with the approximately 670-subject first cohort, a separate validation cohort of over a hundred different subjects was used. High-throughput TCR immunosequencing, statistical association of individual TCRs with disease status, and machine learning were combined to predict cytomegalovirus infection status. In a later analysis, previously published TCR beta repertoires from about 670 donors were re-analyzed and high-resolution HLA genotyping was added so that TCR occurrence patterns could be studied. The later analysis used no new phenotypic data to find candidate immune exposures, relying instead on TCR beta sequences and their occurrence across donors. An earlier analysis of some 500 of the donors used high-throughput TCR beta sequencing to judge whether each TCR beta V gene segment behaved as functional or pseudogenic. Donor age, sex, ethnicity and CMV serostatus were compiled alongside the repertoire data. A later genetic analysis took genome-wide SNP genotypes for about 60% of the roughly 670 donors and used that subset as a discovery cohort. Every repertoire in the discovery cohort had been generated on one and the same sequencing platform. HLA typing covered class I and class II loci at four-digit resolution. Typing coverage differed by locus: A, B, C, DRB1 and DQB1 were typed in about 620-630 donors, DQA1 in approximately 520, DPA1 in approximately 610, and DPB1 in just under 490. Because of strong linkage in the cohort, roughly five DR-DQ haplotypes were treated as single units for association and clustering. On average, roughly 250,000 unique TCR beta nucleotide sequences were sequenced per donor among roughly 430 genotyped donors of the cohort, with about 17% of those sequences being non-productive.

General findings and caveats noted by the study authors: According to a later genetic analysis, donors in an Asian-associated ancestry cluster had fewer N-insertions in productive TCRs than the approximately 650-donor mean. Compared with equally common non-associated chains, HLA-associated TCR beta chains in a later analysis were more clonally expanded and had lower generation probabilities. In a later analysis, several top co-occurrence clusters were reported to appear linked to parvovirus B19, influenza, CMV and Epstein-Barr virus. According to a later analysis, TCR association rates differed among HLA loci, with DRB1 alleles showing the most associated TCRs and HLA-C alleles showing the fewest. For the cohort, immune exposure information was limited to CMV serostatus. When HLA alleles, especially DR and DQ, strongly co-occurred, attributing TCR associations to individual alleles was difficult. A further reported finding was that TCR beta sequences accurately predicted the HLA-A and HLA-B alleles for most subjects in the first cohort. In both the original and validation cohorts, the classifier was reported to diagnose cytomegalovirus status with high specificity and sensitivity. In vitro tests confirmed that a few of the cytomegalovirus-associated TCR beta chains recognize cytomegalovirus antigens. Some IMGT-functional V segments, including TRBV6-2 and TRBV6-3, could not be told apart with the 87-base-pair reads, so those segments were excluded. According to a later analysis, most CMV-associated TCR beta chains appeared to be HLA-restricted, and the HLA associations seemed to be driven largely by CMV exposure. The authors suggested that the approach could potentially be extended to other disease states and immunological phenotypes. An earlier analysis of around 500 of the donors showed that most TCR beta V segments appeared in productive rearrangements either about 87% or about 30% of the time, which broadly matched IMGT annotations. Across donors, most TCR sequences were observed very rarely, whereas some public TCRs were present in many individuals. The sequencing pipeline was judged likely to have produced a cluster of highly shared sequence variants as a technical artifact. Presence/absence analyses assumed roughly uniform sequencing depth across donors, an assumption that may not hold. The cohort was sequenced for TCR beta chains only, and without alpha or paired-chain data the features that could be detected were limited. At a false discovery rate of 0.05, a later analysis linked approximately 18,000 TCR beta sequences to specific HLA alleles. The study gave a list of over 150 TCR beta chains associated with cytomegalovirus. A later genetic analysis associated a missense DCLRE1C variant with V-gene and J-gene trimming of TCR beta chains, and an independent cohort replicated the association. Linkage disequilibrium might explain the correlated functional status among segregating V segments, but an unknown experimental factor could not be ruled out. Because counts were too low, roughly 16 rarely observed V segments, including chromosome 9 orphons, were excluded from the earlier analysis of around 590 of the donors. Because some donors lacked HLA typing at each locus, the association tests relied only on the typed subset.

In total, fewer than 750 healthy bone marrow donors made up the cohort. At the time of sampling, all cohort members were nominally healthy, though unrecorded immune exposures were likely present. The donor was CMV seronegative and was included in the group of a few hundred seronegative cohort members. Every donor gave a peripheral blood sample, and the peripheral blood mononuclear cells from that sample were used for TCR beta sequencing. Genomic DNA was extracted from the blood cell samples with the Qiagen DNeasy Blood Extraction Kit. The library was produced with the immunoSEQ multiplex PCR assay. For the multiplex PCR, a mixture combining 60 forward primers for TCR Vbeta segments and 13 reverse primers for TCR Jbeta segments was used. The CDR3 region of rearranged TCR beta genes was amplified from genomic DNA with a multiplex PCR assay. The Illumina HiSeq System was used to sequence the amplified TCR beta libraries as 87-base-pair reads. The authors' analysis ran thus. A later analysis counted about 80 million unique TCR beta chains across the 700 or so repertoires, and 9.5 million to 11 million of these chains were shared by at least two donors. To remove PCR and sequencing errors, raw reads were error-corrected and collapsed into unique sequences using a nearest-neighbor algorithm that merged closely related sequences. To assign V, D and J gene segments, CDR3 sequences were aligned to IMGT reference sequences. For a sequence to be retained, a match of at least six nucleotides was required to both a V gene segment and a J gene segment. A rearrangement counted as productive if the CDR3 had no stop codons and remained in frame with V and J, and every other rearrangement counted as non-productive. CDR3 was defined by IMGT convention, running from the second conserved V-encoded cysteine to the conserved J-encoded phenylalanine. Sequences without an unambiguous match to a single V gene segment were excluded from the earlier analysis of over 500 of the donors. An earlier analysis of a few hundred of the donors classified V segments as functional when productive rearrangements were above 56.7% and as segregating when the standard deviation between donors was above 5%. To diagnose cytomegalovirus status from the catalog of TCR beta chain sequences, a statistical classification framework was built. V and J gene assignment, in a later analysis, came from comparing TCR nucleotide sequences with IMGT/GENE-DB human TR gene sequences. In a later analysis, CDR3 sequences and most-parsimonious VDJ recombination scenarios were assigned using the TCRdist pipeline. In a later analysis, every TCR beta chain was defined by the combination of its CDR3 amino acid sequence and its V-gene family, and reads without a unique V-gene family were dropped. A later analysis removed several hundred highly shared, low-generation-probability nucleotide sequences to deal with suspected cross-contamination and a sequencing artifact. For each public chain, a later analysis derived a clonal expansion index from normalized ranks of inferred template counts within each repertoire. A later analysis computed generation probabilities with a VDJ recombination model fitted to out-of-frame rearrangements, and checked the results against IGoR. Hypergeometric tests were used in a later analysis to score TCR-TCR, TCR-HLA and TCR-CMV co-occurrence, with a repertoire-size bias correction applied to the TCR pairs. A later analysis estimated false discovery rates by permuting HLA or CMV assignments 20 times. In a later analysis, co-occurring TCRs were grouped with DBSCAN, and TCRdist sequence similarity was added when clustering was performed within HLA-allele-positive subsets. Co-occurrence clustering excluded repertoires with fewer than 30,000 or more than 120,000 public chains, plus five with anomalous nucleotide sharing. Drawn from immuneACCESS, this table holds only the in-frame rearrangements with V and J called that TCRdb kept. Clones are partly lost; checked studies trace under half to an unresolved V gene and leave the rest unexplained. Clonal size and the V and J genes are those of that table, whereas D and trimming came from the DNA. Present in this sample are some 170,000 clones, under 85% of which were seen just once. Clones ranked in the top ten supply 2.9% of the sample.

On this clone itself: Its antigen is still unknown. No base quality values were provided; no much bigger clone lies one nucleotide off.

The CDR1 and CDR2 encoded by the germline V gene (reference sequence) are LNHDA and SQIVND. Including cysteine and phenylalanine, the CDR3 has 12 amino acids. This entry keeps only the CDR3 DNA: 36 bases, framed from base 1. Relative to germline, V is 3 bases shorter and J is 4 bases shorter, with 4 bases between their ends. The receptor's source is a male donor in good health and CMV-seronegative. The V and J segments used are TRBV19 and TRBJ2-1, with the D gene call left open. The sequencing input was PBMCs. The CDR3 region reads CASSMRYNEQFF. The DNA sequence follows: TGTGCCAGTAGTATGAGGTACAATGAGCAGTTCTTC.